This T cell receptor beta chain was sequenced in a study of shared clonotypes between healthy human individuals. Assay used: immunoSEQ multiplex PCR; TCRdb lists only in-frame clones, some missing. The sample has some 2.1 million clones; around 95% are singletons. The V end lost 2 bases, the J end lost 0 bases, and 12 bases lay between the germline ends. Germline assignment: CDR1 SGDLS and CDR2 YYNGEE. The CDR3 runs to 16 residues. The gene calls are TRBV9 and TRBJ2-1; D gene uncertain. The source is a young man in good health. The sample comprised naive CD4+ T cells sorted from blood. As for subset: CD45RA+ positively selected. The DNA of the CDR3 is TGTGCCAGCAGCGTCCCTACCATCAGCTCCTACAATGAGCAGTTCTTC. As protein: CASSVPTISSYNEQFF.